This T cell receptor (beta chain) was retrieved from a study of control samples from healthy donors and cancer patients. CDR3 size: 14 residues. Germline V gene lookup returns CDR1 SGHRS and CDR2 YFSETQ. Trimming removed 1 base from V and 0 bases from J, with 6 bases in between. Data came from immunoSEQ multiplex PCR; TCRdb stores just in-frame clones and leaves some out. In the table there are 190,000 or so clones, 90% to 95% of which are singletons. This rearrangement joins TRBV5-1 to TRBJ2-3; D is uncertain. The clonotype comes from a man in his late teens or twenties in good health. The sequencing sample was made of blood. The chain's CDR3 is CASSLLGSTDTQYF. The CDR3 DNA is TGCGCCAGCAGCTTGTTGGGCAGCACAGATACGCAGTATTTT.